A single sample gave rise to the 2 T cell receptor beta chains below, sequenced in a study of T cells in Graves' hyperthyroidism and ophthalmopathy. Regions amplified from RNA transcripts were the TCR beta CDR3 regions. The HTBI set primed first-round TCR CDR3 RT-PCR. TCRdb fed the multiplex PCR reads into MiXCR, producing one record per CDR3 protein. Among hundreds of thousands of distinct CDR3 sequences listed, 15% to 19% were seen once. Source material: blood. The receptors originated from a woman aged 18-35 years with Graves' hyperthyroidism that later progressed to Graves' ophthalmopathy.

This clonotype was seen more than once but under ten times. V is TRBV6-1 and J is TRBJ1-1; D is possibly TRBD1 (5 bases). V lost 7 bases and J 4 bases, leaving 10 bases between the germline ends. The CDR3 runs 12 residues. Germline V CDR1 and CDR2: MNHNS, SASEGT. CDR3 amino acids: CASKRGSTEAFF. The CDR3 DNA sequence: TGTGCCAGCAAGAGGGGTTCCACTGAAGCTTTCTTT.

This clonotype was detected a few times. This chain connects TRBV5-1 to TRBJ1-6; perhaps TRBD1 as D (5 bases). Per the germline V gene, CDR1 is SGHRS and CDR2 is YFSETQ. This CDR3 is built from 16 residues. V was clipped by 0 bases and J by 10 bases, with 17 bases between them. The CDR3 here is CASSLGGLNNRSPLHF. The CDR3 DNA reads TGCGCCAGCAGCTTGGGGGGACTGAACAACCGCTCACCCCTCCACTTT.